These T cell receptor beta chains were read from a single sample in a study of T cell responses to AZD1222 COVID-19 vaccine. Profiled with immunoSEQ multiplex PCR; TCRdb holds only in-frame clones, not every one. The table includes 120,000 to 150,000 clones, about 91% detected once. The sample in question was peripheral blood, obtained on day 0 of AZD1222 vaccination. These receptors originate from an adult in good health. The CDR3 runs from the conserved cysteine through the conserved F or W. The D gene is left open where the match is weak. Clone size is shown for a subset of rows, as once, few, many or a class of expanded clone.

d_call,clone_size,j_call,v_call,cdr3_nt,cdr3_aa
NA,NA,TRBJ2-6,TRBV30,TGTGCCTGGAGACTCACCCAGGGTCGGGGGGCCAACGTCCTGACTTTC,CAWRLTQGRGANVLTF
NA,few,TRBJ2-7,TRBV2,TGTGCCAGCAGCAGAGAATCCTACGAGCAGTACTTC,CASSRESYEQYF
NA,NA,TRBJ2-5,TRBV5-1,TGCGCCAGCAGCCGAGAGGCGGAGACCCAGTACTTC,CASSREAETQYF
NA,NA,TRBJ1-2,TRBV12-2,TGTGCAAGTCGCTTATATCCGCAGGCCCTTAACTATGGCTACACCTTC,CASRLYPQALNYGYTF
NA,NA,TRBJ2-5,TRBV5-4,TGTGCCAGCAGCTCGGAAGGGACCCAGTACTTC,CASSSEGTQYF
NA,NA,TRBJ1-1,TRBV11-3,TGTGCCAGCAGCTTAGTCCAGCCGTTTGACACTGAAGCTTTCTTT,CASSLVQPFDTEAFF
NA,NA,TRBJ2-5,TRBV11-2,TGTGCCAGCAGCTCCATCGACAGGCCGGGAACCCAGTACTTC,CASSSIDRPGTQYF
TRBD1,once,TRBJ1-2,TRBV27,TGTGCCAGCAGTGGGGGACAGAGGTCGCCATATAACTATGGCTACACCTTC,CASSGGQRSPYNYGYTF
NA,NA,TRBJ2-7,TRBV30,TGTGCCTGGAGGGCCCGGGGGAGAACCTACGAGCAGTACTTC,CAWRARGRTYEQYF
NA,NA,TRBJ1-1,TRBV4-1,TGCGCCAGCAGCCAACCTCAACTCCGGAACGGGACGGAATTT,CASSQPQLRNGTEF
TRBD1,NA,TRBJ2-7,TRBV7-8,TGTGCCAGCAGCCCTGGACAGGGGCCGTACGAGCAGTACTTC,CASSPGQGPYEQYF
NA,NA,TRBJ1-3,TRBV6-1,TGTGCCAGCAGTGAACAAACAGGGATCTCTGGAAACACCATATATTTT,CASSEQTGISGNTIYF
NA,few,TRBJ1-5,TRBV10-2,TGCGCCAGCAGTGAGAGCGACAGGTCCAATCAGCCCCAGCATTTT,CASSESDRSNQPQHF
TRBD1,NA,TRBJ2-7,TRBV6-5,TGTGCCAGCAGTTACGGGGACAGGGATTACGAGCAGTACTTC,CASSYGDRDYEQYF
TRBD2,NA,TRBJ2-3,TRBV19,TGTGCCAGTAGTCGGACTAGCGGGAGGGGCACAGATACGCAGTATTTT,CASSRTSGRGTDTQYF
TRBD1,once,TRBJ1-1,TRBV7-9,TGTGCCAGCAGCCCTCAGGGGGCGCCTGAAGCTTTCTTT,CASSPQGAPEAFF
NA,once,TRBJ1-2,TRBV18,TGTGCCAGCTCACCACCGGGACCCCAAGGGAAGGGCTACACCTTC,CASSPPGPQGKGYTF
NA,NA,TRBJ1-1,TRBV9,TGTGCCAGCAGCCCCGAACAGAAAACGAACACTGAAGCTTTCTTT,CASSPEQKTNTEAFF
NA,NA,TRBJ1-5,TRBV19,TGTGCCAGTAGTATAGATCTCCGGTTGAGTAGCAATCAGCCCCAGCATTTT,CASSIDLRLSSNQPQHF
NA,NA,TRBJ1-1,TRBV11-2,TGTGCCAGCAGCTTAGTTTTGGGAGGTGGGACTGAAGCTTTCTTT,CASSLVLGGGTEAFF
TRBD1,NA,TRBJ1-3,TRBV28,TGTGCCAGCGGGGGGACAGGCTCTGGAAACACCATATATTTT,CASGGTGSGNTIYF
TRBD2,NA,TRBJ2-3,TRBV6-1,TGTGCCAGCAGTGAGCCGGGACTAGCGGGAGAAACGCAGTATTTT,CASSEPGLAGETQYF
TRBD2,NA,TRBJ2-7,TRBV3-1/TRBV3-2,TGTGCCAGCAGCCGTAGCGGGGCTTCCTACGAGCAGTACTTC,CASSRSGASYEQYF
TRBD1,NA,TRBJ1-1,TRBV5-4,TGTGCCAGCAGCTTGGACGCCGGGACAGTTGAAGCTTTCTTT,CASSLDAGTVEAFF
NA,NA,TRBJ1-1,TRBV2,TGTGCCAGCACAGGGTTTGGCACTGAAGCTTTCTTT,CASTGFGTEAFF
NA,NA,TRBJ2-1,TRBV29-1,TGCAGCGTTTACGGAAACTACAATGAGCAGTTCTTC,CSVYGNYNEQFF